These 4 T cell receptor beta chains were sequenced from one sample in a study of blood T cell repertoires in COVID-19. The data were produced by immunoSEQ multiplex PCR, yet TCRdb's version contains in-frame clones alone and is incomplete. The sample shows 300,000 to 400,000 clones, approximately 88% of them seen only once. The sample comprised PBMCs or T cells enriched from blood (not recorded which). The receptors derive from a man aged 55-75 years who had recovered from COVID-19.

The CDR3 region is CASSRRQVSSYNEQFF. CDR3 nucleotides: TGTGCCAGTAGTAGAAGACAGGTCAGCTCCTACAATGAGCAGTTCTTC. The chain employs TRBV19 and TRBJ2-1, with a tentative D call TRBD1 (6 bases). The CDR3 totals 16 residues. The V and J ends lost 4 bases and 0 bases respectively, with 13 bases between them. Germline-derived CDR1 and CDR2 are LNHDA and SQIVND (reference sequence).

This chain links TRBV18 with TRBJ2-1; 7 positions agree with TRBD1. This CDR3 is built from 16 residues. J gave up 1 base and V 1 base, and 4 bases lay outside the gene matches. The V gene's germline CDR1 is KGHSH and CDR2 LQKENI. Here the CDR3 reads CASSPRDSESYNEQFF. The CDR3 nucleotides are TGTGCCAGCTCACCACGGGACAGCGAGTCCTACAATGAGCAGTTCTTC.

The V call is TRBV7-3, the J call TRBJ1-6; D is perhaps TRBD1 (6 bases). From germline, CDR1 is SGHTA and CDR2 FQGTGA. The CDR3 length is 13 residues. V lost 5 bases to trimming and J lost 7 bases, with 9 bases between them. The DNA of the CDR3 is TGTGCCAGCAGCCCGGACAGCAATTCACCCCTCCACTTT. It translates to CASSPDSNSPLHF.

V usage is TRBV5-5 and J usage is TRBJ1-6; 7 bases are a match to TRBD1. V was pared by 2 bases and J by 10 bases, with 6 bases of the junction left unmatched. Germline V gene data show CDR1 as SGHKS and CDR2 as YYEKEE (reference sequence). This CDR3 is 14 amino acids long. The CDR3 nucleotides read TGTGCCAGCAGCTTCAGGGGGATTGGATCACCCCTCCACTTT. Its protein is CASSFRGIGSPLHF.